Given below is one T cell receptor beta chain in context. The sample originates from a study of control samples from healthy donors and cancer patients. Germline CDR1 reads GTSNPN; CDR2 reads SVGIG (reference sequence). With 5 bases clipped from V and 5 bases from J, the junction kept 5 bases outside the gene matches. CDR3 size: 13 residues. Clones were read by immunoSEQ multiplex PCR, and TCRdb kept only the in-frame ones, dropping some. This sample has 120,000 to 150,000 clones, with about 90% found just once. The TCR originated in a man in his thirties or forties in good health. Sequencing was done on a sample of blood. The genes are TRBV30 and TRBJ2-3; 9 nucleotides align to TRBD2. The CDR3, as DNA: TGTGCCTGGGGAGCGGGGGGCAGAGATACGCAGTATTTT. Encoded protein: CAWGAGGRDTQYF.